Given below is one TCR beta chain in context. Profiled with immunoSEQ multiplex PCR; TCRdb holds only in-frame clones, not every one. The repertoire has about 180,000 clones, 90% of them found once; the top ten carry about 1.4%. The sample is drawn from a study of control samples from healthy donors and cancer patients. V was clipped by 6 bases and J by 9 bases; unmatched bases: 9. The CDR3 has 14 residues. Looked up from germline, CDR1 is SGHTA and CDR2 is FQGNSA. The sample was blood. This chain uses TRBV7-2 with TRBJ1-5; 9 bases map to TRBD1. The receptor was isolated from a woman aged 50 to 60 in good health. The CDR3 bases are TGTGCCAGCAGTACCCAACAGGGGGCAGGGCCCCAGCATTTT. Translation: CASSTQQGAGPQHF.